This paragraph reports one T cell receptor beta chain. The entry originates in a study of blood T cell dynamics during melanoma immunotherapy. A fixed DNA input of 350 ng was used per bulk PBMC sample. Using immunoSEQ multiplex PCR, the repertoire was profiled, and TCRdb retains in-frame clones only, with some absent. The repertoire holds roughly 12,000 clones, about four fifths seen once, with more than 15% in the top ten. Per germline, CDR1 KGHSH and CDR2 LQKENI. With 3 bases removed from V and 2 bases from J, the gap between germline ends came to 7 bases. This CDR3 is 13 amino acids long. Time point: week 3, after first cycle of checkpoint inhibitor.

The origin of this receptor is a human donor with melanoma. This sample comprised blood, obtained from a patient treated with checkpoint blockade. The genes are TRBV18 and TRBJ2-5, with D perhaps TRBD1 (5 bases). The CDR3, as DNA: TGTGCCAGCTCACCGGGGCTTCAAGAGACCCAGTACTTC. Its protein is CASSPGLQETQYF.